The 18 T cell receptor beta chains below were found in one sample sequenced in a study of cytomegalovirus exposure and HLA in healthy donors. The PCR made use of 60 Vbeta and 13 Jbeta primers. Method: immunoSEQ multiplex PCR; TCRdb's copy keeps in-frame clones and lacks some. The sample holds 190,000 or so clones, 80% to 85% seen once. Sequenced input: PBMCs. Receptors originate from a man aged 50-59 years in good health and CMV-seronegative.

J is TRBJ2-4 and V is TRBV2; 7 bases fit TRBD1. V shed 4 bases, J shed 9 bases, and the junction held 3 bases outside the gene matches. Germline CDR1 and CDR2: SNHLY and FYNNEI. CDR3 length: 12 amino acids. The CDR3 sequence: CASSVSGGIQYF. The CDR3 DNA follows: TGTGCCAGCAGTGTCTCAGGGGGCATTCAGTACTTC. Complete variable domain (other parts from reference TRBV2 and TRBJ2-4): EPEVTQTPSHQVTQMGQEVILRCVPISNHLYFYWYRQILGQKVEFLVSFYNNEISEKSEIFDDQFSVERPDGSNFTLKIRSTKLEDSAMYFCASSVSGGIQYFGAGTRLSVL.

CDR3 sequence reads: CAIKRTGDNSPLHF. The CDR3 DNA reads TGTGCCATCAAAAGGACAGGAGATAATTCACCCCTCCACTTT. V usage is TRBV10-3 and J usage is TRBJ1-6; TRBD1 agrees at 7 bases. The CDR3 loop spans 14 amino acids. Germline V gene sequence: CDR1 ENHRY, CDR2 SYGVKD. J was trimmed by 5 bases and V by 7 bases; bases with no gene match: 5.

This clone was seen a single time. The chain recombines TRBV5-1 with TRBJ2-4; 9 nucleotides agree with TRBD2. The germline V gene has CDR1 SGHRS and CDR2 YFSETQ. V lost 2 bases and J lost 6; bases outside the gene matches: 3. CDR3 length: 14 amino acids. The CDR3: CASSLGTSRNIQYF. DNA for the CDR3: TGCGCCAGCAGCTTAGGGACTAGCAGAAACATTCAGTACTTC.

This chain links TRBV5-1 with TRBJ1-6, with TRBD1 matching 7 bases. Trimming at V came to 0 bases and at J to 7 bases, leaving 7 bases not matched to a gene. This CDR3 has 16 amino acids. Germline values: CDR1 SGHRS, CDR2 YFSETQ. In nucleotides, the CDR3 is TGCGCCAGCAGCTTGGGAGGGGGCAGGAGAAATTCACCCCTCCACTTT. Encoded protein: CASSLGGGRRNSPLHF. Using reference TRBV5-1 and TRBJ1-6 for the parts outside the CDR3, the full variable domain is KAGVTQTPRYLIKTRGQQVTLSCSPISGHRSVSWYQQTPGQGLQFLFEYFSETQRNKGNFPGRFSGRQFSNSRSEMNVSTLELGDSALYLCASSLGGGRRNSPLHFGNGTRLTVT.

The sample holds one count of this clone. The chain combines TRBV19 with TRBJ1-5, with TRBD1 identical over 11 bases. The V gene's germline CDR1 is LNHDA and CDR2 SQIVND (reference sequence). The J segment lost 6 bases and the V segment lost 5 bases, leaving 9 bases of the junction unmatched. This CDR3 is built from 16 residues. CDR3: CASSLDRGRITQPQHF. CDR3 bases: TGTGCCAGTAGTCTGGACAGGGGGCGGATTACTCAGCCCCAGCATTTT.

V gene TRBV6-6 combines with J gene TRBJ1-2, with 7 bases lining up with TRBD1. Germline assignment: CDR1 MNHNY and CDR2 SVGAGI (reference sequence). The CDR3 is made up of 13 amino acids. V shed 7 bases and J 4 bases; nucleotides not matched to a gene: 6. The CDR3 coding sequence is TGTGCCAGCACCAGGGGGACCATCTATGGCTACACCTTC. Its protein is CASTRGTIYGYTF.

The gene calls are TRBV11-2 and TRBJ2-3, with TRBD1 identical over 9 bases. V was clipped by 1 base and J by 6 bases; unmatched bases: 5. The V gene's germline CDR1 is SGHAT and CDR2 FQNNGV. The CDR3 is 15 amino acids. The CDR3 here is CASSLGDRGTDTQYF. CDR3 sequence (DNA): TGTGCCAGCAGCTTAGGAGACAGGGGGACGGATACGCAGTATTTT. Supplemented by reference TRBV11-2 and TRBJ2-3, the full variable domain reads EAGVAQSPRYKIIEKRQSVAFWCNPISGHATLYWYQQILGQGPKLLIQFQNNGVVDDSQLPKDRFSAERLKGVDSTLKIQPAKLEDSAVYLCASSLGDRGTDTQYFGPGTRLTVL.

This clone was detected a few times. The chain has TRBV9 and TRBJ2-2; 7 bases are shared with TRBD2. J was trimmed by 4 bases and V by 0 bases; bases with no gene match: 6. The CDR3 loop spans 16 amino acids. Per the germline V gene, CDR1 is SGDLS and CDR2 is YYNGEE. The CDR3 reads CASSVEPSGGTGELFF. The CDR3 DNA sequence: TGTGCCAGCAGCGTAGAGCCTAGCGGTGGCACCGGGGAGCTGTTTTTT.

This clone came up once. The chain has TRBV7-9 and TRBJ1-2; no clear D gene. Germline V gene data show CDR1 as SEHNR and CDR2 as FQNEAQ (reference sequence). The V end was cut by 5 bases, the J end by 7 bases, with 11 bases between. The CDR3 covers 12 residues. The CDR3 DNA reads TGTGCCAGCAGCCCTCGTCGGGGTGGCTACACCTTC. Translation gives CASSPRRGGYTF.

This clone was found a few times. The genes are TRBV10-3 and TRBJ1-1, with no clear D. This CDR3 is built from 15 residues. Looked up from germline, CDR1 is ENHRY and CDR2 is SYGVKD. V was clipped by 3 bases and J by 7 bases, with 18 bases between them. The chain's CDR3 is CAISDSGGHGGEAFF. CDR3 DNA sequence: TGTGCCATCAGTGACAGTGGCGGCCACGGTGGTGAAGCTTTCTTT.

CDR3 nucleotides: TGTGCCAGCAGCCCACCGGGACAGGGCGCAGATACGCAGTATTTT. Translation gives CASSPPGQGADTQYF. The V call is TRBV7-3, the J call TRBJ2-3; 9 nucleotides line up with TRBD1. Germline CDR1 SGHTA, CDR2 FQGTGA. V lost 5 bases and J lost 4; bases outside the gene matches: 7. CDR3 length: 15 residues.

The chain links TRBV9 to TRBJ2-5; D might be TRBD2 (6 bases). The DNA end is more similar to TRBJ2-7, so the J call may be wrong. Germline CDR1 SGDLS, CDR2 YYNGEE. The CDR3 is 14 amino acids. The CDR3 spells CASSIRDSFYEQYF. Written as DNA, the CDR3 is TGTGCCAGCAGCATCCGGGACTCCTTCTACGAGCAGTACTTC.

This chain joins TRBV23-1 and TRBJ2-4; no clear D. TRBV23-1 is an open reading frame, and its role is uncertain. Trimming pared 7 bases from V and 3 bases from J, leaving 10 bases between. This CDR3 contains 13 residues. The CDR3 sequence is CASTHGNKNIQYF. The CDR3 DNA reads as TGCGCCAGCACCCACGGTAACAAAAACATTCAGTACTTC.

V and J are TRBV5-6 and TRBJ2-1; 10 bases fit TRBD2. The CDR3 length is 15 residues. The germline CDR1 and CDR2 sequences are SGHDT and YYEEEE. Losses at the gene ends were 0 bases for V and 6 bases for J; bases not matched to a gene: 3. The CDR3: CASSLGSSGGNEQFF. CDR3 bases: TGTGCCAGCAGCTTGGGTTCTAGCGGGGGCAATGAGCAGTTCTTC. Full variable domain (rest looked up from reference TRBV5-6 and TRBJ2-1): DAGVTQSPTHLIKTRGQQVTLRCSPKSGHDTVSWYQQALGQGPQFIFQYYEEEERQRGNFPDRFSGHQFPNYSSELNVNALLLGDSALYLCASSLGSSGGNEQFFGPGTRLTVL.

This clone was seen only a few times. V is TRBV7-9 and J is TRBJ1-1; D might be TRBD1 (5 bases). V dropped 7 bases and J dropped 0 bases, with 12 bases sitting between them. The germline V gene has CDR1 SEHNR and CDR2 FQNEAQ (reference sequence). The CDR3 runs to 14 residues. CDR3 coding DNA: TGTGCCAGCAACTTCGGGGGGTTGAACACTGAAGCTTTCTTT. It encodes CASNFGGLNTEAFF.

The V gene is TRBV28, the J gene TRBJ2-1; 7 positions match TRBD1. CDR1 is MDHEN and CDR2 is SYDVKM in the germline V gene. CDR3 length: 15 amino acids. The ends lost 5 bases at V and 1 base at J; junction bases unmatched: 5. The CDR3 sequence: CASSPPGQSYNEQFF. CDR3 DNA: TGTGCCAGCAGTCCGCCGGGACAGTCCTACAATGAGCAGTTCTTC.

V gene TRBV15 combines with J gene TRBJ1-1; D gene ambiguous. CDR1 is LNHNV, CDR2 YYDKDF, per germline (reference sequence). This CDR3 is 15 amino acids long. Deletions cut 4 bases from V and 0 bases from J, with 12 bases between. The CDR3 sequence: CATSKHTGLNTEAFF. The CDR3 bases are TGTGCCACCAGCAAACATACGGGTCTGAACACTGAAGCTTTCTTT.

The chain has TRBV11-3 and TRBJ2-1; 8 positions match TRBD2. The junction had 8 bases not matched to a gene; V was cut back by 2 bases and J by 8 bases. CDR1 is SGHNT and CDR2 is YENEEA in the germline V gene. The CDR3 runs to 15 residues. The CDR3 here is CASSLTGRRGDEQFF. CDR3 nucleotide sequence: TGTGCCAGCAGCTTAACGGGACGGCGGGGGGATGAGCAGTTCTTC.